The rows below give T cell receptor beta chains drawn from one sample of a study of cytomegalovirus exposure and HLA in healthy donors. The assay was immunoSEQ multiplex PCR, and TCRdb's table has in-frame clones only and misses some. The profile shows roughly 75,000 clones, roughly 88% of them singletons. Sequenced input: PBMCs. All receptors derive from a man aged 65 to 85 in good health and CMV-seropositive. CDR3s include the opening cysteine and the closing phenylalanine or tryptophan. Each record gives: CDR3 DNA, CDR3 protein, D gene, V gene, J gene, clone size. D genes are given only for firm matches. Size is stated for part of the rows, as once, few or many counts, or as a class when the clone is expanded.

DNA: TGCGCCAGCAGCTTGGATGGTGGAGGCTATGGCTACACCTTC
CDR3: CASSLDGGGYGYTF
D: .
V: TRBV5-1
J: TRBJ1-2
size: .

DNA: TGTGCCAGCTCACCACTGGGACAGACGGGCGCTTTCTTT
CDR3: CASSPLGQTGAFF
D: TRBD1
V: TRBV18
J: TRBJ1-1
size: .

DNA: TGTGCCAGCAGCAAACAGGGGACCTATAATTCACCCCTCCACTTT
CDR3: CASSKQGTYNSPLHF
D: TRBD1
V: TRBV7-2
J: TRBJ1-6
size: .

DNA: TGTGCCAGCAGCTCGGGACTAGCGCTCCACGAGCAGTACTTC
CDR3: CASSSGLALHEQYF
D: TRBD2
V: TRBV11-2
J: TRBJ2-7
size: .

DNA: TGTGCCAGTAGTAACAGTGTCCACGAGCAGTACTTC
CDR3: CASSNSVHEQYF
D: .
V: TRBV19
J: TRBJ2-7
size: .

DNA: TGTGCCACTCGGCCAGGGACAAATGAAAAACTGTTTTTT
CDR3: CATRPGTNEKLFF
D: .
V: TRBV19
J: TRBJ1-4
size: .

DNA: TGCGCCAGCAGCTTGTTATCTGGGGCCAACTATGGCTACACCTTC
CDR3: CASSLLSGANYGYTF
D: .
V: TRBV5-1
J: TRBJ1-2
size: .

DNA: TGCGCCAGCAGCCAAGGGTCTTCTGGAGGGAACTATGGCTACACCTTC
CDR3: CASSQGSSGGNYGYTF
D: .
V: TRBV4-3
J: TRBJ1-2
size: .

DNA: TGCAGCGCTCTGGAATCTAGCGGGGGGGCCATTGAGCAGTTCTTC
CDR3: CSALESSGGAIEQFF
D: TRBD2
V: TRBV29-1
J: TRBJ2-1
size: .

DNA: TGTGCCAGCAGCTTAGCATCGGGGGGAGGCACTGAAGCTTTCTTT
CDR3: CASSLASGGGTEAFF
D: .
V: TRBV7-9
J: TRBJ1-1
size: .

DNA: TGTGCCACCAGCGAGGGACAGGGGGCTGGAGAGACCCAGTACTTC
CDR3: CATSEGQGAGETQYF
D: TRBD1
V: TRBV15
J: TRBJ2-5
size: .

DNA: TGTGCCTGGAGTCTTGACAGAACGAGTGATGAAAAACTGTTTTTT
CDR3: CAWSLDRTSDEKLFF
D: .
V: TRBV30
J: TRBJ1-4
size: .

DNA: TGTGCCAGCAGCTTGGGGCAGACTAGCACAGATACGCAGTATTTT
CDR3: CASSLGQTSTDTQYF
D: .
V: TRBV5-4
J: TRBJ2-3
size: .

DNA: TGTGCCAGCAGTGAACTGTCGGCTGGGGGGTATGGCTACACCTTC
CDR3: CASSELSAGGYGYTF
D: .
V: TRBV2
J: TRBJ1-2
size: .

DNA: TGTGCCTCCCCCGGGGAAAGCACAGATACGCAGTATTTT
CDR3: CASPGESTDTQYF
D: .
V: TRBV28
J: TRBJ2-3
size: .

DNA: TGTGCCAGCAGAAAACAGGGGGCACAAAATCAGCCCCAGCATTTT
CDR3: CASRKQGAQNQPQHF
D: TRBD1
V: TRBV6-5
J: TRBJ1-5
size: few

DNA: TGTGCCAGCTCACCACCCACTACAGGGACGAACACTGAAGCTTTCTTT
CDR3: CASSPPTTGTNTEAFF
D: .
V: TRBV18
J: TRBJ1-1
size: .

DNA: TGTGCCAGCAGCCGACAGGGGTACGCAGATACGCAGTATTTT
CDR3: CASSRQGYADTQYF
D: TRBD1
V: TRBV11-2
J: TRBJ2-3
size: once

DNA: TGCGCCAGCAGCCAAGATGTTCTCCGGCAGGGGGGTGAAAAACTGTTTTTT
CDR3: CASSQDVLRQGGEKLFF
D: TRBD1
V: TRBV4-1
J: TRBJ1-4
size: once

DNA: TGTGCCTGGAGTGACCTAGGAGGGGAGACCCAGTACTTC
CDR3: CAWSDLGGETQYF
D: .
V: TRBV30
J: TRBJ2-5
size: once

DNA: TGCAGCGCTGGGGATGGACAGGGAGGATTGTATGGCTACACCTTC
CDR3: CSAGDGQGGLYGYTF
D: TRBD1
V: TRBV29-1
J: TRBJ1-2
size: .

DNA: TGTGCCAGCAGCTCGATGACTAGCGGGGGTCGGAATGAGCAGTTCTTC
CDR3: CASSSMTSGGRNEQFF
D: TRBD2
V: TRBV7-6
J: TRBJ2-1
size: .

DNA: TGTGCCAGCAGTGAGGGGAGGGCAACCGGGGAGCTGTTTTTT
CDR3: CASSEGRATGELFF
D: TRBD2
V: TRBV6-1
J: TRBJ2-2
size: .

DNA: TGCGCCAGCAGCGATCCAGGTGGTAGCACTGAAGCTTTCTTT
CDR3: CASSDPGGSTEAFF
D: .
V: TRBV5-1
J: TRBJ1-1
size: .

DNA: TGTGCCAGCAGCGCCTACCGGGACAGGGTCTATGGCTACACCTTC
CDR3: CASSAYRDRVYGYTF
D: TRBD1
V: TRBV7-2
J: TRBJ1-2
size: .

DNA: TGTGCCAGCAGCTCCGGGACAGGGTTGGACACTGAAGCTTTCTTT
CDR3: CASSSGTGLDTEAFF
D: TRBD1
V: TRBV7-8
J: TRBJ1-1
size: .

DNA: TGTGCCAGCATGCGGGAAGAGACCCAGTACTTC
CDR3: CASMREETQYF
D: .
V: TRBV5-6
J: TRBJ2-5
size: .

DNA: TGTGCCAGCAGCTTAGATCGTGGGACTAGTGGGTACGAGCAGTACTTC
CDR3: CASSLDRGTSGYEQYF
D: TRBD2
V: TRBV11-2
J: TRBJ2-7
size: .

DNA: TGTGCCATCAGTGAGGGGACAGGGTCTGGGGCCAACGTCCTGACTTTC
CDR3: CAISEGTGSGANVLTF
D: TRBD1
V: TRBV10-3
J: TRBJ2-6
size: .

DNA: TGCGCCAGCAGCTTGGTGGGCAGAATCACAGATACGCAGTATTTT
CDR3: CASSLVGRITDTQYF
D: .
V: TRBV5-1
J: TRBJ2-3
size: .

DNA: TGTGCCAGTAGTTACACTTCGGAGGAAAAACTGTTTTTT
CDR3: CASSYTSEEKLFF
D: .
V: TRBV19
J: TRBJ1-4
size: .

DNA: TGCAGCGTTCAGCTAGCGGGAGTGACAGATACGCAGTATTTT
CDR3: CSVQLAGVTDTQYF
D: TRBD2
V: TRBV29-1
J: TRBJ2-3
size: .

DNA: TGTGCCAGCAGCTTAGCGGACGAGCAGTACTTC
CDR3: CASSLADEQYF
D: .
V: TRBV13
J: TRBJ2-7
size: .

DNA: TGTGCCAGCAGCTCCTACAATCAGCCCCAGCATTTT
CDR3: CASSSYNQPQHF
D: .
V: TRBV7-2
J: TRBJ1-5
size: .

DNA: TGTGCCAGCAGACAACAGGGGGCTAGGGCTGAAGCTTTCTTT
CDR3: CASRQQGARAEAFF
D: TRBD1
V: TRBV27
J: TRBJ1-1
size: .

DNA: TGTGCCAGCATATGGACAGGCCCATACGAGCAGTACTTC
CDR3: CASIWTGPYEQYF
D: TRBD1
V: TRBV28
J: TRBJ2-7
size: .

DNA: TGTGCCAGCAGTGAACTGTCCTCTGGAAACACCATATATTTT
CDR3: CASSELSSGNTIYF
D: .
V: TRBV6-1
J: TRBJ1-3
size: .

DNA: TGTGCCAGCAGCTTATCGTTCACAGCATACAATGAGCAGTTCTTC
CDR3: CASSLSFTAYNEQFF
D: .
V: TRBV11-2
J: TRBJ2-1
size: .

DNA: TGTGCCAGCTCTGGTGGGCTAGCGGATTACGAGCAGTACTTC
CDR3: CASSGGLADYEQYF
D: TRBD2
V: TRBV18
J: TRBJ2-7
size: .

DNA: TGTGCCAGCAGCTCAGGATGGGAAGCTTTCTTT
CDR3: CASSSGWEAFF
D: .
V: TRBV7-2
J: TRBJ1-1
size: .

DNA: TGTGCCAGCAGCTTAGGACAGGGGGGAACCGGGGAGCTGTTTTTT
CDR3: CASSLGQGGTGELFF
D: TRBD1
V: TRBV7-2
J: TRBJ2-2
size: .

DNA: TGCAGCGTTGGCCCTAGGAGCTCCTACGAGCAGTACTTC
CDR3: CSVGPRSSYEQYF
D: .
V: TRBV29-1
J: TRBJ2-7
size: .

DNA: TGTGCCAGTACCGGGACAGGGGGCATCGGGGAGCTGTTTTTT
CDR3: CASTGTGGIGELFF
D: TRBD1
V: TRBV19
J: TRBJ2-2
size: .

DNA: TGCGCCAGCAGCTTCAGCGGGATTTCTAACTATGGCTACACCTTC
CDR3: CASSFSGISNYGYTF
D: .
V: TRBV5-1
J: TRBJ1-2
size: .

DNA: TGTGCCAGCAGCGGGGGACTCCACAATGAGCAGTTCTTC
CDR3: CASSGGLHNEQFF
D: .
V: TRBV5-6
J: TRBJ2-1
size: few

DNA: TGTGCTAGTGGTTTGGAGAGACAGACTGGAAACACCATATATTTT
CDR3: CASGLERQTGNTIYF
D: .
V: TRBV12-5
J: TRBJ1-3
size: once

DNA: TGTGCCATCAGAAATACAGGGGGTCTGGGGCAAGAGACCCAGTACTTC
CDR3: CAIRNTGGLGQETQYF
D: TRBD1
V: TRBV10-3
J: TRBJ2-5
size: .

DNA: TGTGCCAGCAGCTTATCAACTAGCGCAGAGTGGGAGACCCAGTACTTC
CDR3: CASSLSTSAEWETQYF
D: TRBD2
V: TRBV7-2
J: TRBJ2-5
size: .

DNA: TGTGCCAGCAGCTCGATACAGGGTAATGAGCAGTTCTTC
CDR3: CASSSIQGNEQFF
D: .
V: TRBV11-2
J: TRBJ2-1
size: .

DNA: TGCGCCAGCAGCCAAGGGTCAGGCCCAGGGACCCAGTACTTC
CDR3: CASSQGSGPGTQYF
D: .
V: TRBV4-3
J: TRBJ2-5
size: once

DNA: TGTGCCAGCAGCTCAATGAACAGGGGGCGCGAAGCTTTCTTT
CDR3: CASSSMNRGREAFF
D: TRBD1
V: TRBV13
J: TRBJ1-1
size: once

DNA: TGTGCCAGCAGCCCCAAAGAGACCCAGTACTTC
CDR3: CASSPKETQYF
D: .
V: TRBV7-2
J: TRBJ2-5
size: .

DNA: TGTGCCAGCAGTACAACAGGGGGCTCGGGCACTGAAGCTTTCTTT
CDR3: CASSTTGGSGTEAFF
D: TRBD1
V: TRBV2
J: TRBJ1-1
size: .

DNA: TGTGCCATCGGAGGGGATAGCAATCAGCCCCAGCATTTT
CDR3: CAIGGDSNQPQHF
D: .
V: TRBV10-3
J: TRBJ1-5
size: .

DNA: TGTGCCAGCAGCGCCAGTCAGGGTCAGCCCCAGCATTTT
CDR3: CASSASQGQPQHF
D: .
V: TRBV9
J: TRBJ1-5
size: .

DNA: TGTGCCAGCAGGCGGACTAGCGGGAGAGGCACCGGGGAGCTGTTTTTT
CDR3: CASRRTSGRGTGELFF
D: TRBD2
V: TRBV2
J: TRBJ2-2
size: .

DNA: TGCGCCAGCAGCAAGGAGGGGGGGAATCAGCCCCAGCATTTT
CDR3: CASSKEGGNQPQHF
D: .
V: TRBV5-1
J: TRBJ1-5
size: .